This T cell receptor (beta chain) was observed in a study of blood T cell repertoires in COVID-19. As for the study in general: Material from acute and convalescent COVID-19 was sourced from the United States, Italy and Spain.

Cohorts were assigned according to the clinical history that participants reported. Donors in Cohort 3 counted as recovered after two negative PCRs, clearance, or symptom resolution. There are 13 residues in the CDR3. V gave up 1 base and J gave up 8 bases, with 11 bases separating them. Germline V gene sequence: CDR1 LGHDT, CDR2 YNNKEL (reference sequence). In the authors' workflow: Reference gene primer amplification yielded estimated nucleated cell counts. Profiled with immunoSEQ multiplex PCR; TCRdb holds only in-frame clones, not every one. Clone size and V and J calls were adopted from that table, with D and trimming inferred from the DNA. The sample consists of about 400,000 clones, more than 75% of them appearing once.

The receptor was derived from a woman between 50 and 59 years old who had recovered from COVID-19. The rearrangement joins TRBV3-1 (or the pseudogene TRBV3-2) to TRBJ1-2, with D possibly TRBD1 on 6 matching bases. Material: PBMCs or T cells enriched from blood (not recorded which). The CDR3 spells CASSQAGGPGYTF. The CDR3 coding sequence is TGTGCCAGCAGCCAAGCCGGGGGGCCCGGCTACACCTTC.